The 11 T cell receptor beta chains listed next were all sequenced from one sample in a study of shared clonotypes between healthy human individuals. Sequencing used immunoSEQ multiplex PCR; TCRdb keeps in-frame clones, though not all of them. The data contain around 700,000 clones, around 72% of them singletons. Sequencing used memory CD4+ T cells sorted from blood. Subset indicated: CD45RA-negative fraction. The origin of the receptors is a woman in her 30s in good health.

The chain has TRBV28 and TRBJ2-5; TRBD2 is a possible D gene (6 bases). Germline CDR1 and CDR2: MDHEN and SYDVKM. V was clipped by 9 bases and J by 5 bases, with 16 bases between them. The CDR3 sequence is 13 residues long. CDR3 amino acids: CASVGGAAETQYF. CDR3 DNA: TGTGCCAGTGTAGGCGGGGCGGCTGAGACCCAGTACTTC.

The CDR3 DNA sequence: TGTGCCAGCAGTGTCAGGGGGGAAGGCACTGAAGCTTTCTTT. Translation: CASSVRGEGTEAFF. This chain joins TRBV27 and TRBJ1-1, with 7 bases matching TRBD1. Germline-derived CDR1 and CDR2 are MNHEY and SMNVEV (reference sequence). CDR3 length equals 14 residues. V lost 5 bases to trimming and J lost 4 bases; unmatched junction nucleotides: 7.

Turning to this clone: Other nucleotide sequences in the sample specify the same CDR3. The chain couples TRBV7-2 to TRBJ1-1, with D possibly matching TRBD1 (5 bases). Trimming pared 4 bases from V and 3 bases from J, leaving 9 bases between. From germline, CDR1 is SGHTA and CDR2 FQGNSA. The CDR3 extends over 13 amino acids. CDR3: CASSSQGDTEAFF. In DNA, the CDR3 is TGTGCCAGCAGCTCGCAAGGGGACACTGAAGCTTTCTTT.

The chain has TRBV7-8 and TRBJ1-3; 7 bases fit TRBD1. With V trimmed by 2 bases and J by 0 bases, 7 bases remained unmatched. Looked up from germline, CDR1 is SGHVS and CDR2 is FQNEAQ. The CDR3 is made up of 17 amino acids. CDR3 sequence: CASSLRKGQLSGNTIYF. The CDR3 bases are TGTGCCAGCAGCTTACGGAAGGGACAGCTCTCTGGAAACACCATATATTTT. Full variable domain (missing parts from reference TRBV7-8 and TRBJ1-3): GAGVSQSPRYKVAKRGQDVALRCDPISGHVSLFWYQQALGQGPEFLTYFQNEAQLDKSGLPSDRFFAERPEGSVSTLKIQRTQQEDSAVYLCASSLRKGQLSGNTIYFGEGSWLTVV.

This clone occurred a few times. This chain uses TRBV19 with TRBJ2-5; possible D gene TRBD1, 6 bases. The germline CDR1 and CDR2 sequences are LNHDA and SQIVND (reference sequence). With 6 bases removed from V and 4 bases from J, the gap between germline ends came to 12 bases. This CDR3 comprises 13 residues. This CDR3 is CASSGTPRETQYF. CDR3 nucleotide sequence: TGTGCCAGTAGCGGGACACCCAGAGAGACCCAGTACTTC.

The chain combines TRBV30 with TRBJ2-7, with 9 bases fitting TRBD1. The germline gives CDR1 GTSNPN, CDR2 SVGIG (reference sequence). J was trimmed by 2 bases and V by 7 bases; bases with no gene match: 6. This CDR3 comprises 13 residues. The CDR3: CAYRQGVAYEQYF. The CDR3 DNA sequence: TGTGCCTACCGACAGGGGGTAGCCTACGAGCAGTACTTC.

Concerning this clone: Within the sample, other DNA sequences also encode this same CDR3. The chain links TRBV28 to TRBJ2-2, with D maybe TRBD1 (5 bases). The CDR3 is 14 amino acids. The V and J ends lost 6 bases and 0 bases respectively, with 8 bases between them. CDR1 MDHEN and CDR2 SYDVKM come from the germline V gene. The CDR3 sequence: CASRGQANTGELFF. The CDR3 bases are TGTGCCAGCAGGGGGCAAGCGAACACCGGGGAGCTGTTTTTT. Drawing the rest from reference TRBV28 and TRBJ2-2, the complete variable domain is DVKVTQSSRYLVKRTGEKVFLECVQDMDHENMFWYRQDPGLGLRLIYFSYDVKMKEKGDIPEGYSVSREKKERFSLILESASTNQTSMYLCASRGQANTGELFFGEGSRLTVL.

This chain uses TRBV5-4 with TRBJ2-7; possible D gene TRBD1, 5 bases. The germline CDR1 and CDR2 sequences are SGHNT and YYREEE (reference sequence). Trimming shortened V by 4 bases and J by 7 bases, and 15 bases separated the two germline ends. This CDR3 comprises 13 residues. As DNA, the CDR3 is TGTGCCAGCAGCCTCAGGGCTCCCGGGGAGCAGTACTTC. Translation: CASSLRAPGEQYF.

The chain links TRBV11-1 to TRBJ2-7; no reliable D call. Germline V gene lookup returns CDR1 SGHAT and CDR2 FQDESV (reference sequence). The CDR3 is made up of 13 amino acids. V shed 4 bases and J shed 2 bases, with 9 bases lying between them. The CDR3 sequence: CASSSLDTYEQYF. DNA of the CDR3: TGTGCCAGCAGCTCTCTAGATACCTACGAGCAGTACTTC.

Turning to this clone: Other DNA variants within this sample encode the same CDR3. The chain employs TRBV29-1 and TRBJ1-2, with D tentatively TRBD1 (6 bases). The CDR3 length is 15 residues. Per germline, CDR1 SQVTM and CDR2 ANQGSEA. Trimming took 0 bases from V and 0 from J, leaving 11 bases between them. CDR3 in DNA: TGCAGCGTTGAAGATCGGGGGCGGACTAACTATGGCTACACCTTC. It yields the protein CSVEDRGRTNYGYTF.

The count of this clone is one. V is TRBV27 and J is TRBJ1-2; D gene unclear. V was cut by 8 bases and J by 8 bases, with 15 bases left in between. The CDR3 consists of 12 residues. The germline V gene has CDR1 MNHEY and CDR2 SMNVEV (reference sequence). The DNA for the CDR3 is TGTGCCAGCTCGGATTTCAGGAGGGGCTACACCTTC. Protein sequence: CASSDFRRGYTF.